Shown below are 29 T cell receptor beta chains from a single sample sequenced in a study of shared clonotypes between healthy human individuals. Clones were sequenced by immunoSEQ multiplex PCR, and TCRdb holds only the in-frame ones, with some missing. The sample contains 2 million to 2.5 million clones, 90% to 97% of which appear only once. Sequencing was carried out using naive CD4+ T cells sorted from blood. Subset indicated: CD45RA+ positively selected. The source is a man aged 18 to 30 in good health.

The chain carries TRBV2 and TRBJ1-2; D may be TRBD1 (5 bases). The CDR3 contains 12 residues. The V and J ends lost 8 bases and 8 bases respectively, with 15 bases between them. Germline loops: CDR1 SNHLY, CDR2 FYNNEI. The CDR3 reads CASLEQGQGYTF. Written as DNA, the CDR3 is TGTGCCAGCCTAGAGCAGGGTCAGGGCTACACCTTC.

The rearrangement uses TRBV18 and TRBJ2-7; TRBD1 matches 7 bases. Germline loops: CDR1 KGHSH, CDR2 LQKENI. The CDR3 totals 16 residues. The ends lost 0 bases at V and 2 bases at J; junction bases unmatched: 7. CDR3 bases: TGTGCCAGCTCACCACCGAGGGGGCGCCCCCCCTACGAGCAGTACTTC. The encoded protein is CASSPPRGRPPYEQYF.

V usage is TRBV5-4 and J usage is TRBJ2-7, with 10 bases identical to TRBD1. Trimming at V came to 4 bases and at J to 9 bases, leaving 10 bases not matched to a gene. Germline-derived CDR1 and CDR2 are SGHNT and YYREEE (reference sequence). The CDR3 is 14 amino acids. CDR3 nucleotide sequence: TGTGCCAGCAGCCACGATAGAGGACAGGGGGGGCAGTACTTC. This encodes CASSHDRGQGGQYF.

V usage is TRBV7-9 and J usage is TRBJ1-3; no clear D gene. The V and J ends lost 5 bases and 0 bases respectively, with 11 bases between them. The CDR3 sequence is 15 residues long. Germline values: CDR1 SEHNR, CDR2 FQNEAQ (reference sequence). The CDR3 reads CASSPDGASGNTIYF. CDR3 sequence (DNA): TGTGCCAGCAGCCCCGACGGTGCCTCTGGAAACACCATATATTTT. The full variable domain, its missing parts supplied by reference TRBV7-9 and TRBJ1-3, is DTGVSQNPRHKITKRGQNVTFRCDPISEHNRLYWYRQTLGQGPEFLTYFQNEAQLEKSRLLSDRFSAERPKGSFSTLEIQRTEQGDSAMYLCASSPDGASGNTIYFGEGSWLTVV.

The CDR3, as DNA: TGCGCCAGCAGGGGGGGACCCACCGGGGAGCTGTTTTTT. Translating gives CASRGGPTGELFF. This chain uses TRBV10-2 with TRBJ2-2, with TRBD2 as a possible D gene (6 bases). Germline CDR1 reads WSHSY; CDR2 reads SAAADI. The CDR3 runs to 13 residues. The V gene lost 6 bases and the J gene lost 4 bases, with 9 bases spanning the gap.

The chain has TRBV18 and TRBJ2-5; D possibly corresponds to TRBD2 (5 bases). Germline assignment: CDR1 KGHSH and CDR2 LQKENI. The CDR3 spans 12 residues. Trimming removed 6 bases from V and 5 bases from J, with 10 bases in between. CDR3 DNA: TGTGCCAGCTCCCCTTGGGAGGAGACCCAGTACTTC. Translation: CASSPWEETQYF.

This chain joins TRBV7-9 and TRBJ2-5; D possibly corresponds to TRBD2 (5 bases). V was clipped by 1 base and J by 2 bases, with 11 bases between them. Per germline, CDR1 SEHNR and CDR2 FQNEAQ (reference sequence). The CDR3 length is 15 residues. The chain's CDR3 is CASSLGTGMQETQYF. Written as DNA, the CDR3 is TGTGCCAGCAGCTTAGGTACCGGGATGCAAGAGACCCAGTACTTC.

The chain recombines TRBV6-1 with TRBJ1-6; D is undetermined. CDR1 is MNHNS, CDR2 SASEGT, per germline. This CDR3 comprises 15 residues. Trimming cost V 2 bases and J 10 bases, with 15 bases left between them. CDR3 coding DNA: TGTGCCAGCAGTGAAATGGCCATGGTACAATCACCCCTCCACTTT. This gives the protein CASSEMAMVQSPLHF.

This chain uses TRBV11-2 with TRBJ2-3, with TRBD2 matching 10 bases. Germline values: CDR1 SGHAT, CDR2 FQNNGV. Trimming removed 5 bases from V and 2 bases from J; junction bases left unmatched: 7. The CDR3 length is 16 residues. Written as DNA, the CDR3 is TGTGCCAGCAGCGCCCGGACTAGCGGCCTCACAGATACGCAGTATTTT. This translates into CASSARTSGLTDTQYF.

A single count supports this clone. This rearrangement joins TRBV15 to TRBJ2-7; a weak D match, TRBD2 (5 bases). The germline CDR1 and CDR2 sequences are LNHNV and YYDKDF (reference sequence). Deletions cut 3 bases from V and 3 bases from J, with 12 bases between. The CDR3 sequence is 14 residues long. The CDR3 DNA sequence: TGTGCCACCAGCAGGGATCTTGGAGGCTACGAGCAGTACTTC. Protein sequence: CATSRDLGGYEQYF.

This chain connects TRBV6-1 to TRBJ1-5; D uncertain. The CDR3 runs to 13 residues. The V gene's germline CDR1 is MNHNS and CDR2 SASEGT. V shed 1 base and J shed 5 bases, with 6 bases lying between them. CDR3 bases: TGTGCCAGCAGTGAAGACAGCTATCAGCCCCAGCATTTT. Its translation: CASSEDSYQPQHF.

CDR3 DNA: TGTGCCAGCAGTTCAGCTGAGACCCAGTACTTC. Encoded protein: CASSSAETQYF. V gene TRBV6-5 combines with J gene TRBJ2-5, with D unclear. V was clipped by 4 bases and J by 5 bases, with 5 bases between them. Looked up from germline, CDR1 is MNHEY and CDR2 is SVGAGI. CDR3 size: 11 residues.

The chain carries TRBV14 and TRBJ2-2; 7 nucleotides line up with TRBD1. The CDR3 extends over 16 amino acids. V trimming: 4 bases; J trimming: 1 base; junction bases outside the gene matches: 6. Germline V CDR1 and CDR2: SGHDN, FVKESK. CDR3 protein: CASSPRQGRNTGELFF. The CDR3 DNA sequence: TGTGCCAGCAGCCCGCGACAGGGTAGGAACACCGGGGAGCTGTTTTTT.

This sequence joins TRBV11-2 and TRBJ1-2; D is unclear. The CDR3 is made up of 14 amino acids. Germline-derived CDR1 and CDR2 are SGHAT and FQNNGV. Trimming removed 8 bases at V and 4 bases at J, with 17 bases between. CDR3 region: CASPGPPPSYGYTF. The CDR3 nucleotides are TGTGCCAGCCCTGGGCCCCCCCCAAGCTATGGCTACACCTTC.

The J gene is TRBJ2-5, the V gene TRBV11-2; unclear D gene. CDR3 length equals 13 residues. In germline, CDR1 is SGHAT, CDR2 FQNNGV. Trimming left V 2 bases short and J 2 bases short, with 6 bases between. This chain's CDR3 is CASSLQSQETQYF. The DNA for the CDR3 is TGTGCCAGCAGCTTACAATCACAAGAGACCCAGTACTTC. The full variable domain, rest sourced from reference TRBV11-2 and TRBJ2-5, is EAGVAQSPRYKIIEKRQSVAFWCNPISGHATLYWYQQILGQGPKLLIQFQNNGVVDDSQLPKDRFSAERLKGVDSTLKIQPAKLEDSAVYLCASSLQSQETQYFGPGTRLLVL.

As for this clone: The sample carries other DNA sequences with the same CDR3. The chain joins TRBV11-3 to TRBJ2-1; TRBD1 might be the D (6 bases). The V end lost 4 bases, the J end lost 8 bases, and 9 bases lay between the germline ends. Germline CDR1 SGHNT, CDR2 YENEEA. The CDR3 spans 12 residues. For the CDR3, the DNA is TGTGCCAGCAGCTCACAGGGAGATGAGCAGTTCTTC. The encoded protein is CASSSQGDEQFF.

A word on this clone: Other nucleotide sequences from this sample produce the same CDR3. The V call is TRBV5-6, the J call TRBJ1-3; perhaps TRBD1 as D (5 bases). CDR3 length equals 14 residues. The germline V gene encodes CDR1 SGHDT and CDR2 YYEEEE. V was cut by 4 bases and J by 2 bases, with 10 bases left in between. CDR3 nucleotide sequence: TGTGCCAGCAGCCTGAGGGGCCCTGGAAACACCATATATTTT. Its translation: CASSLRGPGNTIYF.

The V call is TRBV29-1, the J call TRBJ1-1; D possibly corresponds to TRBD1 (5 bases). With 1 base removed from V and 5 bases from J, the gap between germline ends came to 14 bases. The CDR3 is made up of 14 amino acids. CDR1 is SQVTM and CDR2 is ANQGSEA in the germline V gene. CDR3 sequence (DNA): TGCAGCGTTGAAGTGGTGCAGGGCAGTACTGAAGCTTTCTTT. Amino acid sequence: CSVEVVQGSTEAFF.

The V gene is TRBV7-9, the J gene TRBJ1-2, with D possibly matching TRBD1 (5 bases). The germline CDR1 and CDR2 sequences are SEHNR and FQNEAQ (reference sequence). The germline V and J ends were trimmed by 5 bases and 4 bases, with 17 bases remaining between them. This CDR3 contains 15 residues. This CDR3 is CASSNAAGIGYGYTF. Written as DNA, the CDR3 is TGTGCCAGCAGCAACGCGGCAGGGATCGGCTATGGCTACACCTTC.

The chain uses TRBV5-4 and TRBJ2-2; the D gene is possibly TRBD1 (6 bases). Looked up from germline, CDR1 is SGHNT and CDR2 is YYREEE (reference sequence). CDR3 length equals 16 residues. V was pared by 4 bases and J by 2 bases, with 15 bases between. The CDR3 here is CASSVTGTTNTGELFF. Written as DNA, the CDR3 is TGTGCCAGCAGCGTAACCGGGACAACCAACACCGGGGAGCTGTTTTTT.

The chain carries TRBV28 and TRBJ1-1; D gene uncertain. This CDR3 has 13 amino acids. V was trimmed by 5 bases and J by 1 base, leaving 8 bases between them. Germline CDR1 and CDR2: MDHEN and SYDVKM. The chain's CDR3 is CASSARRNTEAFF. The CDR3 DNA reads TGTGCCAGCAGTGCACGCCGGAACACTGAAGCTTTCTTT.

With respect to this clone: The sample has other DNA sequences that encode this CDR3 too. The V gene is TRBV25-1, the J gene TRBJ2-7; D is ambiguous. Per germline, CDR1 MGHDK and CDR2 SYGVNS. This CDR3 comprises 12 residues. V lost 3 bases, J lost 2 bases, and 5 bases lay in between. The DNA for the CDR3 is TGTGCCAGCAGTGACAGAACCTACGAGCAGTACTTC. It specifies CASSDRTYEQYF.

This chain joins TRBV19 and TRBJ1-6, with a weak D call TRBD1 (5 bases). This CDR3 comprises 13 residues. From germline, CDR1 is LNHDA and CDR2 SQIVND (reference sequence). V lost 5 bases to trimming and J lost 7 bases, with 9 bases between them. CDR3 residues: CASSRGDNSPLHF. CDR3 nucleotides: TGTGCCAGTAGTCGGGGGGACAATTCACCCCTCCACTTT.

V gene TRBV30 combines with J gene TRBJ2-1, with D tentatively TRBD1 (7 bases). The CDR3 runs 12 residues. Germline values: CDR1 GTSNPN, CDR2 SVGIG (reference sequence). V dropped 5 bases and J dropped 5 bases, with 10 bases sitting between them. The CDR3 DNA follows: TGTGCCTGGGGCAGGGGGGACAATGAGCAGTTCTTC. Translated: CAWGRGDNEQFF.

V usage is TRBV6-5 and J usage is TRBJ2-7, with TRBD2 as a possible D gene (6 bases). Between the trimmed V and J ends, which lost 10 bases and 6 bases, there was a span of 13 bases. In germline, CDR1 is MNHEY, CDR2 SVGAGI. The CDR3 runs 11 residues. The CDR3 spells CATTRDSEQYF. In nucleotides, the CDR3 is TGTGCCACCACCCGGGACTCCGAGCAGTACTTC.

Comments on this clone: Germline is not matched at one junction end, which may reflect a read error. The chain couples TRBV11-2 to TRBJ2-7, with D uncertain. The CDR3 has 15 amino acids. The germline V gene encodes CDR1 SGHAT and CDR2 FQNNGV. In nucleotides, the CDR3 is TGTGCCAGCAGCCTAGACGGGTCGCGCAGGCACGAGCAGTACTTC. It is translated as CASSLDGSRRHEQYF.

The rearrangement links TRBV7-2 to TRBJ1-5; TRBD1 aligns across 8 bases. From germline, CDR1 is SGHTA and CDR2 FQGNSA. The V segment lost 0 bases and the J segment 4 bases; nucleotides outside the gene matches: 8. The CDR3 covers 17 residues. In DNA form, the CDR3 reads TGTGCCAGCAGCTTAGCGAGGACAGGGTCGAAAAATCAGCCCCAGCATTTT. This translates into CASSLARTGSKNQPQHF.

The V gene is TRBV2, the J gene TRBJ1-4; D call uncertain. Trimming cost V 6 bases and J 8 bases, with 13 bases left between them. Germline V gene sequence: CDR1 SNHLY, CDR2 FYNNEI. This CDR3 is 13 amino acids long. The CDR3: CASRPGPTEKLFF. In nucleotides, the CDR3 is TGTGCCAGCAGACCGGGCCCCACCGAAAAACTGTTTTTT.

The rearrangement joins TRBV5-1 to TRBJ1-1, with D possibly matching TRBD1 (6 bases). This CDR3 region has 14 residues. Germline assignment: CDR1 SGHRS and CDR2 YFSETQ. Trimming stripped 0 bases from V and 7 bases from J, with 13 bases between. This chain's CDR3 is CASSLAQGENEAFF. The CDR3 nucleotides read TGCGCCAGCAGCTTGGCACAGGGAGAGAATGAAGCTTTCTTT.